This T cell receptor beta chain was sequenced for a study of shared clonotypes between healthy human individuals. Using immunoSEQ multiplex PCR, the repertoire was profiled, and TCRdb retains in-frame clones only, with some absent. The sample consists of hundreds of thousands of clones, approximately 74% of them appearing once. Whole-study results and caveats: Among donors, sharing of clonotypes was expected to be affected by sequencing depth.

In the case of this clone: Its antigen is currently unknown.

In germline, CDR1 is MDHEN, CDR2 SYDVKM. The CDR3 covers 15 residues. Trimming left V 7 bases short and J 0 bases short, with 13 bases between. The origin of this receptor is a woman aged 30 to 39 in good health. The specimen sequenced was memory CD4+ T cells sorted from blood. Specified subset: CD45RA-negative fraction. The genes are TRBV28 and TRBJ1-3; TRBD1 might be the D (5 bases). CDR3 residues: CASNSGKTSGNTIYF. CDR3 DNA sequence: TGTGCCAGCAATTCAGGGAAGACCTCTGGAAACACCATATATTTT. The whole variable domain, filled in from reference TRBV28 and TRBJ1-3, reads DVKVTQSSRYLVKRTGEKVFLECVQDMDHENMFWYRQDPGLGLRLIYFSYDVKMKEKGDIPEGYSVSREKKERFSLILESASTNQTSMYLCASNSGKTSGNTIYFGEGSWLTVV.